The T cell receptor beta chain described here comes from a study of radiotherapy plus CTLA-4 blockade in lung cancer. There are 14 residues in the CDR3. Germline V CDR1 and CDR2: MNHEY, SMNVEV (reference sequence). Produced via immunoSEQ multiplex PCR; TCRdb's table is partial and in-frame only. This table holds 75,000 to 100,000 clones, roughly 80% found once. This clone was observed a single time. The sequencing used peripheral blood, collected from a patient treated with radiotherapy plus ipilimumab. The rearrangement uses TRBV27 and TRBJ2-5; D unresolved. The J call could be wrong; TRBJ2-7 is a better fit for the DNA end. This clonotype originated in a human donor with non-small cell lung cancer who had a partial response to radiotherapy plus ipilimumab. CDR3 loop: CASSLSGQAGEQYF. The CDR3 bases are TGTGCCAGCAGTTTATCGGGTCAGGCAGGCGAGCAGTACTTC.